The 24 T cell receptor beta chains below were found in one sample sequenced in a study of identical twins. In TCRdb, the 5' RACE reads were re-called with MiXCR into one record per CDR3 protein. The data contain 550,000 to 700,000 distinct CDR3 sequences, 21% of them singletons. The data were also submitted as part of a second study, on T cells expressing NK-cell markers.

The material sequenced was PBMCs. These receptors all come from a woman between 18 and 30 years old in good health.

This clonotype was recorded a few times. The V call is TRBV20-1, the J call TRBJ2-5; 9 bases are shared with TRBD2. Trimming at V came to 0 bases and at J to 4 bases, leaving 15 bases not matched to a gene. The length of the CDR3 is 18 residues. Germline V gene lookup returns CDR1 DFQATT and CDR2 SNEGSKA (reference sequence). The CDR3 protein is CSARDIGGRAGTRETQYF. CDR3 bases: TGCAGTGCTAGAGACATTGGCGGGAGGGCCGGTACTCGAGAGACCCAGTACTTC.

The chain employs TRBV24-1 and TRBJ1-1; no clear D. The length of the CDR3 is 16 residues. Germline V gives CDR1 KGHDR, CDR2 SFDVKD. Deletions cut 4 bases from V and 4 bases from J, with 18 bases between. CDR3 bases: TGTGCCACCAGTGACCGCGACGACCCGTATTTCACTGAAGCTTTCTTT. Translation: CATSDRDDPYFTEAFF.

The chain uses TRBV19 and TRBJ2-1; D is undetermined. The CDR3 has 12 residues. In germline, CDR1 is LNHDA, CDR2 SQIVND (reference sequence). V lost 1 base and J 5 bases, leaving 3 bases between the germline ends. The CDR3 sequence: CASSIGNNEQFF. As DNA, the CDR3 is TGTGCCAGTAGTATAGGGAACAATGAGCAGTTCTTC.

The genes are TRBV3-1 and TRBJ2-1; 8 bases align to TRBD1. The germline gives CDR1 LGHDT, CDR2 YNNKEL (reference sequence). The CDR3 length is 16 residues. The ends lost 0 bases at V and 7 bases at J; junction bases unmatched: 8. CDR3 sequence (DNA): TGTGCCAGCAGCCAAGATATCAGGGGGCTTTTTAATGAGCAGTTCTTC. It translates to CASSQDIRGLFNEQFF.

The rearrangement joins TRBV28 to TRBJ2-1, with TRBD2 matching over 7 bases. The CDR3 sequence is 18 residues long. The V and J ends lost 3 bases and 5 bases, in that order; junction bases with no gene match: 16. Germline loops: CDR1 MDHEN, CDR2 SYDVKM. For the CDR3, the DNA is TGTGCCAGCAGTTTGATTTCGTTTTTGGCGGGAGCCGACAATGAGCAGTTCTTC. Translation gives CASSLISFLAGADNEQFF. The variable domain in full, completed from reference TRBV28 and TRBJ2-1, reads DVKVTQSSRYLVKRTGEKVFLECVQDMDHENMFWYRQDPGLGLRLIYFSYDVKMKEKGDIPEGYSVSREKKERFSLILESASTNQTSMYLCASSLISFLAGADNEQFFGPGTRLTVL.

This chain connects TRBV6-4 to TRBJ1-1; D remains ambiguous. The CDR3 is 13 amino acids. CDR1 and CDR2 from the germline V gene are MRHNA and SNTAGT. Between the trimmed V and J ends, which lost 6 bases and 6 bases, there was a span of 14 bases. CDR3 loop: CASRDGEGSEAFF. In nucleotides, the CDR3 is TGTGCCAGCAGGGACGGCGAGGGTTCTGAAGCTTTCTTT.

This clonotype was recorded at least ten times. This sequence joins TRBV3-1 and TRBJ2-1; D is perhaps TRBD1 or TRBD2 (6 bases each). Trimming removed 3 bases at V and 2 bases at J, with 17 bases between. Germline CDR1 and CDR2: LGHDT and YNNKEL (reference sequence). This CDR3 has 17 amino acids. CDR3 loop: CASSHGVGGTTYNEQFF. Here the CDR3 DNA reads TGTGCCAGCAGCCATGGGGTAGGCGGGACAACCTACAATGAGCAGTTCTTC.

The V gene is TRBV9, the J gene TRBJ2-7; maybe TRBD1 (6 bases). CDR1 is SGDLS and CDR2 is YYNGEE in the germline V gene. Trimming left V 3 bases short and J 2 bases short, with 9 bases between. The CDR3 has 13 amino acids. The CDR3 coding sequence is TGTGCCAGCAGCGGGACAGAAGCCTACGAGCAGTACTTC. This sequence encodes CASSGTEAYEQYF. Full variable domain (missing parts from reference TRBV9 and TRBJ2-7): DSGVTQTPKHLITATGQRVTLRCSPRSGDLSVYWYQQSLDQGLQFLIQYYNGEERAKGNILERFSAQQFPDLHSELNLSSLELGDSALYFCASSGTEAYEQYFGPGTRLTVT.

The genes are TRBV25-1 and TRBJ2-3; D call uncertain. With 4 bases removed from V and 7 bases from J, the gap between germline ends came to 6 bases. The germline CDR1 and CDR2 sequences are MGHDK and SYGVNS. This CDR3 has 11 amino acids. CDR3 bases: TGTGCCAGCAGTGCGACACATACGCAGTATTTT. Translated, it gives CASSATHTQYF.

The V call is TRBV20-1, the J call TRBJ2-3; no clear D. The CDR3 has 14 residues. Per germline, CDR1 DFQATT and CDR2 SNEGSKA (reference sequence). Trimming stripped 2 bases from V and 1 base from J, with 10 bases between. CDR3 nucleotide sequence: TGCAGTGCTAGAATGACCTGGGGCACAGATACGCAGTATTTT. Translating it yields CSARMTWGTDTQYF.

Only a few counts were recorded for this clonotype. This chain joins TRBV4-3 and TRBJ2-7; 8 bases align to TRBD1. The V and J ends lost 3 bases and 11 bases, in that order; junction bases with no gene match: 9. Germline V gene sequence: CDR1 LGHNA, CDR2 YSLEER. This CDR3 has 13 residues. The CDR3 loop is CASSHSTGQGEYF. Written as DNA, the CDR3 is TGCGCCAGCAGCCACAGCACTGGACAGGGCGAGTACTTC.

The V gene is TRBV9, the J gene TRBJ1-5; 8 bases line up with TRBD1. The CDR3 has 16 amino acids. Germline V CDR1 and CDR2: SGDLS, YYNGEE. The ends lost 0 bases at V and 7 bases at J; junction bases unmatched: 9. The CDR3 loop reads CASSVGVGTGGQPQHF. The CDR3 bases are TGTGCCAGCAGCGTAGGAGTGGGGACAGGAGGACAGCCCCAGCATTTT.

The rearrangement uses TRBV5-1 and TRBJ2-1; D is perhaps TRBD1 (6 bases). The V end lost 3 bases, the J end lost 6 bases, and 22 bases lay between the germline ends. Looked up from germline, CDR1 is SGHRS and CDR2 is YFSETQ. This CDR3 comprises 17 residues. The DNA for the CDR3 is TGCGCCAGCAGCTCACTCGGTGGGTCGGAAGGGGGCAATGAGCAGTTCTTC. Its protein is CASSSLGGSEGGNEQFF.

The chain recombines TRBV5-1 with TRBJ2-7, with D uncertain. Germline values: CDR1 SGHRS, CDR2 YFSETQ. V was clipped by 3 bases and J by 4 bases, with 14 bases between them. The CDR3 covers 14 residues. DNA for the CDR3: TGCGCCAGCAGCTCACTCCTCGAACCGTACGAGCAGTACTTC. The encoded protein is CASSSLLEPYEQYF. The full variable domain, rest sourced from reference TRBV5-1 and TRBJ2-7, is KAGVTQTPRYLIKTRGQQVTLSCSPISGHRSVSWYQQTPGQGLQFLFEYFSETQRNKGNFPGRFSGRQFSNSRSEMNVSTLELGDSALYLCASSSLLEPYEQYFGPGTRLTVT.

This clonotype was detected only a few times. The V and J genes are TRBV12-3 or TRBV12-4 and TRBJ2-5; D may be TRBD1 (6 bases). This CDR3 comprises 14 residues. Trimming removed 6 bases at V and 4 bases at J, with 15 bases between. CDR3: CASSRTAWGETQYF. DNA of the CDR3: TGTGCCAGCAGCAGGACAGCCTGGGGAGAGACCCAGTACTTC.

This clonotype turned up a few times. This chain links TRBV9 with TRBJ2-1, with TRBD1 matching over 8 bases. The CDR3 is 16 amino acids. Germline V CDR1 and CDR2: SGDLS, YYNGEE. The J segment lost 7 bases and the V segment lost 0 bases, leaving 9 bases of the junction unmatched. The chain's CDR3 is CASSVGWKDRANEQFF. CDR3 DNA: TGTGCCAGCAGCGTAGGGTGGAAGGACAGGGCAAATGAGCAGTTCTTC.

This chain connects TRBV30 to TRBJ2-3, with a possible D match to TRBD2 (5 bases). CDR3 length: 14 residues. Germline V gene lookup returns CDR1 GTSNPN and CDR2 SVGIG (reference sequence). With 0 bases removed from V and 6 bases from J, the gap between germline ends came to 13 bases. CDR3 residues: CAWSVTLREDTQYF. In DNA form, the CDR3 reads TGTGCCTGGAGTGTAACCCTAAGGGAGGATACGCAGTATTTT.

Written as DNA, the CDR3 is TGCGCCAGCAGCCCTAGGACAGCTTCCCAAGAGACCCAGTACTTC. This codes for CASSPRTASQETQYF. This chain connects TRBV5-1 to TRBJ2-5; possibly TRBD1 for D (6 bases). The CDR3 has 15 amino acids. Per germline, CDR1 SGHRS and CDR2 YFSETQ. Deletions cut 4 bases from V and 1 base from J, with 14 bases between.

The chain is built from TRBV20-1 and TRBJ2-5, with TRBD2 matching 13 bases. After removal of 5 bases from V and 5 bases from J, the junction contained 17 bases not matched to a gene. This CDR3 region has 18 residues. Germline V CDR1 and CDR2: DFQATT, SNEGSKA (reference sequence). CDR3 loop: CSAGTGEEGLAGRETQYF. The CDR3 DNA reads TGCAGTGCTGGCACAGGGGAAGAGGGACTAGCGGGGCGCGAGACCCAGTACTTC.

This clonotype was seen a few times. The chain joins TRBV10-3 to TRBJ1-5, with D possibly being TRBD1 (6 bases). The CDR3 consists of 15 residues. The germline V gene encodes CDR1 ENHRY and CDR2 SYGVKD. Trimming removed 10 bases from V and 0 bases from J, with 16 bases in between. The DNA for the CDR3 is TGTGCCAGCTCAGGGACATTAAATAGCAATCAGCCCCAGCATTTT. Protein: CASSGTLNSNQPQHF.

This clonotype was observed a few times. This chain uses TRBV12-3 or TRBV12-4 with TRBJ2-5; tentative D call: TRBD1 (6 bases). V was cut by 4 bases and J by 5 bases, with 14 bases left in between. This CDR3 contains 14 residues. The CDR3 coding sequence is TGTGCCAGCAGTTCCCACAGGGCTGTGGAGACCCAGTACTTC. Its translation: CASSSHRAVETQYF.

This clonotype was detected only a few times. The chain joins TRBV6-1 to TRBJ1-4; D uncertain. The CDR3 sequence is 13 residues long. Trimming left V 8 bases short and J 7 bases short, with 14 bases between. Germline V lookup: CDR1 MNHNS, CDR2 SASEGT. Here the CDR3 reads CASGGRPGEKLFF. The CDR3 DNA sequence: TGTGCCAGCGGTGGACGTCCGGGTGAAAAACTGTTTTTT.

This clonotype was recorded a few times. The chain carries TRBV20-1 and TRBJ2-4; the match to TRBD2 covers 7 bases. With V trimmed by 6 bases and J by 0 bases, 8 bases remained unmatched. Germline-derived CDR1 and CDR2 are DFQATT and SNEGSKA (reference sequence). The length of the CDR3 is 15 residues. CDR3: CSATLAELAKNIQYF. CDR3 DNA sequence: TGCAGTGCCACCCTAGCGGAACTAGCCAAAAACATTCAGTACTTC.

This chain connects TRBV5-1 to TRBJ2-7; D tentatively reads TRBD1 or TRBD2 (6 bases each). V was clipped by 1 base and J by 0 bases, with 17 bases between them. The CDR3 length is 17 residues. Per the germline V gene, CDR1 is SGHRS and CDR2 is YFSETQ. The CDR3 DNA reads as TGCGCCAGCAGCTTGCGGTCGACGGGGGCCTTCTCCTACGAGCAGTACTTC. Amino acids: CASSLRSTGAFSYEQYF.